The 23 T cell receptor beta chains in this list originate from one sample, sequenced in a study of OX40 agonist ivuxolimab in advanced cancers. Some clones are missing from TCRdb's copy, which holds only in-frame ones; the method was immunoSEQ multiplex PCR. The profile covers more than 9,500 clones, with about 80% appearing a single time and 20% to 30% taken by the ten largest. Sequencing was performed on CD4+ or CD8+ T cells sorted from blood, taken in a trial of the OX40 agonist ivuxolimab. The receptors here all came from an adult with an advanced solid tumor such as melanoma, head and neck, liver or kidney cancer.

This CDR3 reads CASSPSEYTGGRSYNEQFF. The CDR3 DNA is TGTGCCAGCTCACCCTCCGAATACACAGGGGGGAGATCCTACAATGAGCAGTTCTTC. The chain couples TRBV18 to TRBJ2-1; 8 nucleotides agree with TRBD1. The V gene end was trimmed by 3 bases and the J gene end by 1 base; junction bases not matched to a gene: 14. Germline assignment: CDR1 KGHSH and CDR2 LQKENI. The CDR3 totals 19 residues.

This clone is medium-sized in the sample. The genes are TRBV6-4 and TRBJ2-1; D might be TRBD2 (6 bases). Between the trimmed V and J ends, which lost 3 bases and 6 bases, there was a span of 9 bases. CDR1 MRHNA and CDR2 SNTAGT come from the germline V gene. The CDR3 consists of 13 residues. The CDR3: CASSETGSNEQFF. The CDR3 nucleotides read TGTGCCAGCAGTGAGACCGGGAGCAATGAGCAGTTCTTC.

The rearrangement joins TRBV2 to TRBJ2-5, with 8 bases fitting TRBD2. V trimming: 1 base; J trimming: 5 bases; junction bases outside the gene matches: 3. Per germline, CDR1 SNHLY and CDR2 FYNNEI. The CDR3 extends over 14 amino acids. Here the CDR3 DNA reads TGTGCCAGCAGTGAAGACGGGGGGGTTGAGACCCAGTACTTC. Amino acids: CASSEDGGVETQYF. The variable domain in full, with the rest retrieved from reference TRBV2 and TRBJ2-5, is EPEVTQTPSHQVTQMGQEVILRCVPISNHLYFYWYRQILGQKVEFLVSFYNNEISEKSEIFDDQFSVERPDGSNFTLKIRSTKLEDSAMYFCASSEDGGVETQYFGPGTRLLVL.

The rearrangement joins TRBV9 to TRBJ2-3; 10 positions match TRBD2. Germline assignment: CDR1 SGDLS and CDR2 YYNGEE. The CDR3 contains 15 residues. Trimming removed 3 bases from V and 2 bases from J; junction bases left unmatched: 3. The CDR3 nucleotides are TGTGCCAGCAGCGCGAGCGGGAGGGCCACAGATACGCAGTATTTT. It specifies CASSASGRATDTQYF.

The table lists this clone with a count of one. The rearrangement links TRBV7-6 to TRBJ2-1, with D uncertain. Trimming removed 1 base from V and 9 bases from J, with 7 bases in between. Germline V lookup: CDR1 SGHVS, CDR2 FNYEAQ. The CDR3 loop spans 12 amino acids. The CDR3 DNA reads TGTGCCAGCAGCTTAGGGCGCCTTGAGCAGTTCTTC. Protein product: CASSLGRLEQFF.

Concerning this clone itself: This sample includes further DNA sequences coding for the same CDR3. The chain combines TRBV7-9 with TRBJ2-7, with TRBD1 identical over 8 bases. CDR3 size: 12 residues. The germline gives CDR1 SEHNR, CDR2 FQNEAQ (reference sequence). With 5 bases clipped from V and 7 bases from J, the junction kept 4 bases outside the gene matches. The CDR3 loop is CASSPTGGEQYF. The CDR3 region has the DNA TGTGCCAGCAGCCCAACAGGGGGTGAGCAGTACTTC.

This chain uses TRBV4-1 with TRBJ2-1, with TRBD1 matching over 9 bases. The CDR3 runs to 15 residues. Germline CDR1 is MGHRA and CDR2 is YSYEKL. Trimming took 7 bases from V and 5 from J; bases not matched to a gene: 9. CDR3 nucleotide sequence: TGCGCCAGCATGTCTACGGACAGGGGCCACAATGAGCAGTTCTTC. This encodes CASMSTDRGHNEQFF.

The chain carries TRBV15 and TRBJ1-2, with D possibly matching TRBD1 (6 bases). Trimming took off 4 bases at V and 0 bases at J, with 12 bases between the two ends. The CDR3 extends over 15 amino acids. Germline values: CDR1 LNHNV, CDR2 YYDKDF (reference sequence). The CDR3 reads CATSKSGDSNYGYTF. DNA for the CDR3: TGTGCCACCAGCAAATCAGGGGACTCTAACTATGGCTACACCTTC.

The chain has TRBV4-1 and TRBJ2-2, with D uncertain. Between the trimmed V and J ends, which lost 4 bases and 5 bases, there was a span of 11 bases. The CDR3 has 14 amino acids. Germline CDR1 reads MGHRA; CDR2 reads YSYEKL. The CDR3 sequence: CASSRELGTGELFF. In nucleotides, the CDR3 is TGCGCCAGCAGCCGTGAGCTCGGGACCGGGGAGCTGTTTTTT.

This chain connects TRBV7-7 to TRBJ2-3; TRBD1 agrees at 7 bases. Germline trimming cut 3 bases from V and 3 bases from J; bases unmatched to any gene: 6. The CDR3 runs 15 residues. Germline V gene lookup returns CDR1 SSHAT and CDR2 FNYEAQ (reference sequence). The CDR3 sequence: CASSLGQRTTDTQYF. The CDR3 DNA reads TGTGCCAGCAGCTTGGGACAGCGTACTACAGATACGCAGTATTTT.

This chain connects TRBV6-1 to TRBJ2-5; TRBD1 agrees at 7 bases. The CDR3 runs 14 residues. J was trimmed by 5 bases and V by 10 bases; bases with no gene match: 13. The germline gives CDR1 MNHNS, CDR2 SASEGT. CDR3 region: CANADRPFGETQYF. The CDR3 region has the DNA TGTGCCAACGCGGACAGGCCTTTCGGGGAGACCCAGTACTTC.

The chain couples TRBV9 to TRBJ1-3; 8 bases are a match to TRBD1. CDR1 is SGDLS, CDR2 YYNGEE, per germline. This CDR3 spans 15 amino acids. Trimming cost V 4 bases and J 0 bases; bases outside gene matches: 3. DNA of the CDR3: TGTGCCAGCAGCCCCCAGGGGGCCTCTGGAAACACCATATATTTT. The encoded protein is CASSPQGASGNTIYF.

This chain uses TRBV7-9 with TRBJ2-5; 7 positions match TRBD2. The germline CDR1 and CDR2 sequences are SEHNR and FQNEAQ (reference sequence). J lost 5 bases, V lost 5 bases, and 11 bases had no gene match. The CDR3 is 15 amino acids. CDR3 sequence reads: CASSILGEGQETQYF. CDR3 bases: TGTGCCAGCAGCATCTTAGGGGAGGGCCAGGAGACCCAGTACTTC.

The chain uses TRBV5-5 and TRBJ1-1, with D hard to call. Per germline, CDR1 SGHKS and CDR2 YYEKEE (reference sequence). Trimming stripped 3 bases from V and 7 bases from J, with 7 bases between. This CDR3 spans 11 amino acids. The CDR3 nucleotides read TGTGCCAGCAGCTCCGTGAGTGAAGCTTTCTTT. It codes for CASSSVSEAFF. Full variable domain (missing parts from reference TRBV5-5 and TRBJ1-1): DAGVTQSPTHLIKTRGQQVTLRCSPISGHKSVSWYQQVLGQGPQFIFQYYEKEERGRGNFPDRFSARQFPNYSSELNVNALLLGDSALYLCASSSVSEAFFGQGTRLTVV.

The chain carries TRBV19 and TRBJ2-1; 14 positions agree with TRBD2. The junction had 9 bases not matched to a gene; V was cut back by 3 bases and J by 8 bases. The CDR3 runs 17 residues. Per germline, CDR1 LNHDA and CDR2 SQIVND (reference sequence). The CDR3 nucleotides are TGTGCCAGTAGTATGGATGGGACTAGCGGGAGAGGCGATGAGCAGTTCTTC. Protein: CASSMDGTSGRGDEQFF.

This chain uses TRBV4-1 with TRBJ2-7; no firm D call. Trimming stripped 0 bases from V and 4 bases from J, with 13 bases between. The CDR3 contains 15 residues. CDR1 and CDR2 (germline): MGHRA, YSYEKL. DNA of the CDR3: TGCGCCAGCAGCCAAGATCCTGTAGGTACTTACGAGCAGTACTTC. Translating gives CASSQDPVGTYEQYF.

This clone was seen once. The CDR3, as DNA: TGTGCCAGCAGCCGAGGGTCCTCTCGTTCCTACGAGCAGTACTTC. Its protein product is CASSRGSSRSYEQYF. The rearrangement links TRBV28 to TRBJ2-7, with D possibly matching TRBD2 (5 bases). The V gene's germline CDR1 is MDHEN and CDR2 SYDVKM. Trimming stripped 6 bases from V and 1 base from J, with 16 bases between. The CDR3 length is 15 residues.

This clone is termed large. The rearrangement links TRBV28 to TRBJ1-2; a weak D match, TRBD1 (5 bases). V lost 2 bases and J lost 3, with 13 bases in between. The CDR3 loop spans 15 amino acids. The germline CDR1 and CDR2 sequences are MDHEN and SYDVKM. The CDR3 nucleotides are TGTGCCAGCAGTTTACAGGGATCCCGTTACTATGGCTACACCTTC. This sequence encodes CASSLQGSRYYGYTF.

About this clone: In the same sample, other DNA sequences code for this CDR3. The rearrangement links TRBV27 to TRBJ1-3; 12 nucleotides line up with TRBD1. Trimming removed 5 bases from V and 7 bases from J; junction bases left unmatched: 6. This CDR3 has 15 amino acids. Germline V lookup: CDR1 MNHEY, CDR2 SMNVEV (reference sequence). This chain's CDR3 is CASSPRDRGRNTIYF. The CDR3 coding sequence is TGTGCCAGCAGTCCCCGGGACAGGGGGCGGAACACCATATATTTT.

CDR3 protein: CEVNAGNTEAFF. The CDR3 coding sequence is TGTGAGGTAAATGCGGGGAACACTGAAGCTTTCTTT. This rearrangement joins TRBV6-6 to TRBJ1-1; D not resolved. The CDR3 length is 12 residues. Germline-derived CDR1 and CDR2 are MNHNY and SVGAGI (reference sequence).

This clone appeared a few times. The chain links TRBV27 to TRBJ1-2, with D perhaps matching TRBD1 (6 bases). The germline V and J ends were trimmed by 5 bases and 6 bases, with 19 bases remaining between them. Germline lookup yields CDR1 MNHEY and CDR2 SMNVEV (reference sequence). The CDR3 loop spans 15 amino acids. The chain's CDR3 is CASSPGDWNRDGYTF. Written as DNA, the CDR3 is TGTGCCAGCAGTCCGGGCGACTGGAACAGGGATGGCTACACCTTC.

The chain combines TRBV28 with TRBJ2-7, with TRBD2 matching over 7 bases. The J segment lost 7 bases and the V segment lost 2 bases, leaving 11 bases of the junction unmatched. Germline V gene data show CDR1 as MDHEN and CDR2 as SYDVKM. CDR3 length: 15 residues. CDR3 nucleotides: TGTGCCAGCAGTTTAGGCGGGACTCCCGGGGGGGAGCAGTACTTC. This sequence encodes CASSLGGTPGGEQYF.

J is TRBJ2-1 and V is TRBV7-8, with a possible D match to TRBD1 (8 bases). Trimming shortened V by 1 base and J by 3 bases, and 19 bases separated the two germline ends. Per germline, CDR1 SGHVS and CDR2 FQNEAQ. The CDR3 is made up of 18 amino acids. Here the CDR3 reads CASSLDRGGSGGYNEQFF. Here the CDR3 DNA reads TGTGCCAGCAGCTTAGACAGGGGGGGATCTGGTGGCTACAATGAGCAGTTCTTC.